Shown below are 29 T cell receptor beta chains from a single sample sequenced in a study of early T cells in non-severe SARS-CoV-2 infection. TCRdb reprocessed the 5' RACE reads via MiXCR and lists one record per CDR3 protein. Of approximately 31,000 distinct CDR3 sequences listed, approximately 6% are singletons. The material sequenced was whole blood. All receptors come from an adult who was a healthcare worker with PCR-confirmed SARS-CoV-2 infection or an uninfected control (not recorded which).

This clonotype was counted at least ten times. V is TRBV30 and J is TRBJ1-4; 7 bases align to TRBD1. CDR3 size: 15 residues. From germline, CDR1 is GTSNPN and CDR2 SVGIG (reference sequence). After removal of 2 bases from V and 4 bases from J, the junction contained 7 bases not matched to a gene. DNA of the CDR3: TGTGCCTGGAGTCCGGGACAGCATCTTAATGAAAAACTGTTTTTT. This encodes CAWSPGQHLNEKLFF.

This clonotype was picked up many times. The genes are TRBV20-1 and TRBJ1-1; 10 bases align to TRBD1. The CDR3 is 14 residues long. Germline assignment: CDR1 DFQATT and CDR2 SNEGSKA (reference sequence). V dropped 6 bases and J dropped 4; count of bases not matched to a gene: 8. The CDR3 protein is CSAYDRGRRTEAFF. In DNA form, the CDR3 reads TGCAGTGCCTACGACAGGGGGCGGCGCACTGAAGCTTTCTTT.

This clonotype was seen at least ten times. The rearrangement joins TRBV24-1 to TRBJ2-1, with 8 bases lining up with TRBD2. J gave up 8 bases and V 4 bases, and 15 bases lay outside the gene matches. The CDR3 extends over 17 amino acids. CDR1 is KGHDR and CDR2 is SFDVKD in the germline V gene. In nucleotides, the CDR3 is TGTGCCACCAGTGACCCTGCCTCCGGGAGGGCCCCCGATGAGCAGTTCTTC. It translates to CATSDPASGRAPDEQFF.

This clonotype was seen more than once but under ten times. The chain's CDR3 is CASSLGGTSGRAKFF. The CDR3 DNA follows: TGTGCCAGCAGCTTAGGGGGTACTAGCGGGAGGGCCAAGTTCTTC. V is TRBV7-2 and J is TRBJ2-1, with TRBD2 identical over 13 bases. Germline loops: CDR1 SGHTA, CDR2 FQGNSA. V lost 1 base and J lost 14; bases outside the gene matches: 8. There are 15 residues in the CDR3.

This clonotype showed up many times. J is TRBJ2-1 and V is TRBV27, with D possibly matching TRBD1 (5 bases). This CDR3 has 15 amino acids. Germline V lookup: CDR1 MNHEY, CDR2 SMNVEV (reference sequence). With 2 bases removed from V and 0 bases from J, the gap between germline ends came to 8 bases. For the CDR3, the DNA is TGTGCCAGCAGTTTAGGCAGGGACTCCTACAATGAGCAGTTCTTC. Translation gives CASSLGRDSYNEQFF.

The chain couples TRBV4-2 to TRBJ2-3; tentative D call: TRBD1 (5 bases). Trimming shortened V by 4 bases and J by 6 bases, and 17 bases separated the two germline ends. CDR3 size: 15 residues. Germline CDR1 LGHNA, CDR2 YNFKEQ. Here the CDR3 reads CASSPTIVGQDTQYF. CDR3 nucleotides: TGTGCCAGCAGCCCCACTATTGTGGGGCAGGATACGCAGTATTTT.

This clonotype has a count of ten or more. The chain links TRBV12-3 or TRBV12-4 to TRBJ1-5, with D possibly TRBD1 on 5 matching bases. Trimming shortened V by 5 bases and J by 4 bases, and 15 bases separated the two germline ends. The CDR3 consists of 15 residues. The DNA for the CDR3 is TGTGCCAGCAGTCCCCACACACAGGTGAATCAGCCCCAGCATTTT. This gives the protein CASSPHTQVNQPQHF.

This clonotype came up many times. The chain has TRBV10-3 and TRBJ2-1; 12 nucleotides match TRBD2. V lost 6 bases and J lost 1; bases outside the gene matches: 7. Germline lookup yields CDR1 ENHRY and CDR2 SYGVKD. The length of the CDR3 is 17 residues. CDR3 sequence (DNA): TGTGCCATCAGGGCGACTAGCGGGAGCGTTTCCTACAATGAGCAGTTCTTC. Encoded protein: CAIRATSGSVSYNEQFF.

This clonotype was seen at least ten times. The V call is TRBV4-3, the J call TRBJ2-2; 9 nucleotides agree with TRBD2. The CDR3 covers 18 residues. Trimming cost V 4 bases and J 1 base; bases outside gene matches: 10. Germline loops: CDR1 LGHNA, CDR2 YSLEER. CDR3 nucleotide sequence: TGCGCCAGCAGCCGGGAGACCGCTAGCGGGGTGAACACCGGGGAGCTGTTTTTT. Translating it yields CASSRETASGVNTGELFF.

The chain joins TRBV7-9 to TRBJ1-3; D is ambiguous. The germline CDR1 and CDR2 sequences are SEHNR and FQNEAQ (reference sequence). The CDR3 is made up of 13 amino acids. With 6 bases removed from V and 5 bases from J, the gap between germline ends came to 11 bases. CDR3 in amino acids: CASSISGRNTIYF. CDR3 nucleotides: TGTGCCAGCAGTATATCCGGGCGAAACACCATATATTTT.

This clonotype turned up a few times. The chain is built from TRBV7-9 and TRBJ2-1; 11 bases map to TRBD2. Germline V gives CDR1 SEHNR, CDR2 FQNEAQ (reference sequence). This CDR3 region has 16 residues. V gave up 5 bases and J gave up 4 bases; unmatched junction bases: 7. This chain's CDR3 is CASSGPGLAAYNEQFF. DNA for the CDR3: TGTGCCAGCAGCGGTCCGGGACTAGCGGCTTACAATGAGCAGTTCTTC.

This clonotype was recorded at least ten times. V and J are TRBV6-5 and TRBJ2-3; 11 bases agree with TRBD2. The CDR3 contains 16 residues. Germline CDR1 reads MNHEY; CDR2 reads SVGAGI. V was clipped by 4 bases and J by 4 bases; unmatched bases: 7. CDR3 region: CASSFRSGRAADTQYF. The DNA of the CDR3 is TGTGCCAGCAGTTTCCGTAGCGGGAGGGCCGCAGATACGCAGTATTTT.

This clonotype was recorded at least ten times. This chain connects TRBV12-3 or TRBV12-4 to TRBJ2-1; D possibly corresponds to TRBD1 (6 bases). V was trimmed by 1 base and J by 8 bases, leaving 9 bases between them. CDR3 length: 13 amino acids. In nucleotides, the CDR3 is TGTGCCAGCAGTTTAGACAGGGAGTATGAGCAGTTCTTC. It codes for CASSLDREYEQFF.

In this sample, this clonotype turned up many times. The chain employs TRBV5-4 and TRBJ2-5, with 8 bases identical to TRBD2. Germline V CDR1 and CDR2: SGHNT, YYREEE (reference sequence). CDR3 size: 14 residues. Trimming removed 4 bases from V and 2 bases from J; junction bases left unmatched: 4. CDR3 loop: CASSPGTSQETQYF. CDR3 nucleotides: TGTGCCAGCAGCCCCGGGACTAGTCAAGAGACCCAGTACTTC.

The genes are TRBV11-2 and TRBJ2-7; TRBD1 or TRBD2 may be the D gene (5 bases each). Germline CDR1 and CDR2: SGHAT and FQNNGV. The V end lost 6 bases, the J end lost 7 bases, and 10 bases lay between the germline ends. The CDR3 has 11 residues. In nucleotides, the CDR3 is TGTGCCAGCAGGGGGGTTGTTGAGCAGTACTTC. This sequence encodes CASRGVVEQYF. Drawing the rest from reference TRBV11-2 and TRBJ2-7, the complete variable domain is EAGVAQSPRYKIIEKRQSVAFWCNPISGHATLYWYQQILGQGPKLLIQFQNNGVVDDSQLPKDRFSAERLKGVDSTLKIQPAKLEDSAVYLCASRGVVEQYFGPGTRLTVT.

This clonotype was counted many times. The chain joins TRBV7-2 to TRBJ2-2, with 8 positions matching TRBD1. This CDR3 comprises 14 residues. Germline V lookup: CDR1 SGHTA, CDR2 FQGNSA. The ends lost 3 bases at V and 6 bases at J; junction bases unmatched: 3. This CDR3 reads CASSFDRGSGELFF. The CDR3 DNA follows: TGTGCCAGCAGCTTTGACAGGGGTTCCGGGGAGCTGTTTTTT.

This clonotype appeared many times. The chain couples TRBV10-2 to TRBJ2-3; either TRBD1 or TRBD2 may fit D (5 bases each). The CDR3 runs to 12 residues. Trimming removed 10 bases from V and 6 bases from J, with 14 bases in between. Germline V CDR1 and CDR2: WSHSY, SAAADI. CDR3 DNA: TGCGCCACCCAGCCGGGGCTGGATACGCAGTATTTT. This sequence encodes CATQPGLDTQYF.

This clonotype was detected ten times or more. The chain links TRBV7-2 to TRBJ1-2; maybe TRBD1 (5 bases). The length of the CDR3 is 15 residues. Trimming pared 4 bases from V and 4 bases from J, leaving 16 bases between. CDR1 and CDR2 from the germline V gene are SGHTA and FQGNSA. CDR3 region: CASSSTPGNPYGYTF. CDR3 bases: TGTGCCAGCAGCTCCACCCCAGGGAACCCCTATGGCTACACCTTC.

This clonotype occurred many times. The chain joins TRBV4-1 to TRBJ2-4; TRBD2 matches 10 bases. Germline CDR1 reads MGHRA; CDR2 reads YSYEKL. CDR3 size: 14 residues. Germline trimming cut 4 bases from V and 12 bases from J; bases unmatched to any gene: 9. The CDR3 coding sequence is TGCGCCAGCAGCCCGGGGCTAGCGGGAGTATCTCAGTACTTC. This codes for CASSPGLAGVSQYF.

This clonotype showed up many times. This chain uses TRBV20-1 with TRBJ2-4; 7 bases align to TRBD2. The germline V gene encodes CDR1 DFQATT and CDR2 SNEGSKA (reference sequence). Trimming removed 4 bases from V and 2 bases from J; junction bases left unmatched: 5. This CDR3 region has 14 residues. In nucleotides, the CDR3 is TGCAGTGCTAAGCGGGACGGGACCAAAAACATTCAGTACTTC. As protein: CSAKRDGTKNIQYF.

In this sample, this clonotype turned up a few times. This chain joins TRBV13 and TRBJ2-1; 16 nucleotides match TRBD2. The CDR3 runs 16 residues. The V gene end was trimmed by 5 bases and the J gene end by 9 bases; junction bases not matched to a gene: 7. Looked up from germline, CDR1 is PRHDT and CDR2 is FYEKMQ (reference sequence). The CDR3 here is CASSPGTSGRAVEQFF. The CDR3 DNA is TGTGCCAGCAGCCCCGGGACTAGCGGGAGGGCCGTTGAGCAGTTCTTC.

CDR3 in amino acids: CASSQKGQGSNQPQHF. The CDR3 DNA sequence: TGTGCCAGCAGCCAGAAAGGACAGGGGAGCAATCAGCCCCAGCATTTT. The chain employs TRBV3-1 and TRBJ1-5; 9 nucleotides align to TRBD1. Germline V gene lookup returns CDR1 LGHDT and CDR2 YNNKEL (reference sequence). V lost 3 bases, J lost 1 base, and 4 bases stayed unmatched. The CDR3 has 16 amino acids.

This clonotype was seen repeatedly, ten times or more. The chain combines TRBV30 with TRBJ2-4, with 10 bases lining up with TRBD1. CDR1 is GTSNPN, CDR2 SVGIG, per germline (reference sequence). This CDR3 spans 15 amino acids. With 2 bases clipped from V and 9 bases from J, the junction kept 10 bases outside the gene matches. Here the CDR3 DNA reads TGTGCCTGGAGTTTAGCCGGGACAGGGGTTACCATTCAGTACTTC. This gives the protein CAWSLAGTGVTIQYF. The complete variable domain, with remaining parts taken from reference TRBV30 and TRBJ2-4, reads SQTIHQWPATLVQPVGSPLSLECTVEGTSNPNLYWYRQAAGRGLQLLFYSVGIGQISSEVPQNLSASRPQDRQFILSSKKLLLSDSGFYLCAWSLAGTGVTIQYFGAGTRLSVL.

Ten or more counts support this clonotype. V usage is TRBV7-9 and J usage is TRBJ2-1; D is perhaps TRBD2 (6 bases). V lost 5 bases and J lost 9, with 17 bases in between. Germline lookup yields CDR1 SEHNR and CDR2 FQNEAQ (reference sequence). The length of the CDR3 is 14 residues. CDR3 bases: TGTGCCAGCAGCCCGCCACTAGCTATTCCTGAGCAGTTCTTC. Its protein is CASSPPLAIPEQFF.

This clonotype was seen more than once but under ten times. The chain couples TRBV6-5 to TRBJ2-1; 7 bases are a match to TRBD2. From germline, CDR1 is MNHEY and CDR2 SVGAGI. V lost 7 bases to trimming and J lost 2 bases; unmatched junction nucleotides: 2. The CDR3 length is 13 residues. CDR3 coding DNA: TGTGCCAGCACCGGACTAGCCTACAATGAGCAGTTCTTC. It encodes CASTGLAYNEQFF.

This clonotype was picked up one time. The gene calls are TRBV11-2 and TRBJ2-6, with 11 bases aligning to TRBD2. The V and J ends lost 5 bases and 0 bases, in that order; junction bases with no gene match: 6. The CDR3 runs to 18 residues. Germline V lookup: CDR1 SGHAT, CDR2 FQNNGV. The CDR3: CASSMTSGTRSGANVLTF. CDR3 DNA sequence: TGTGCCAGCAGCATGACTAGCGGGACCCGCTCTGGGGCCAACGTCCTGACTTTC.

Written as DNA, the CDR3 is TGCGCCAGCAGCCAAGTTCCAGCGGGAGCGAATTACGAGCAGTACGTC. This encodes CASSQVPAGANYEQYV. The chain joins TRBV4-1 to TRBJ2-7, with 8 bases lining up with TRBD2. J lost 4 bases, V lost 1 base, and 9 bases had no gene match. Germline CDR1 reads MGHRA; CDR2 reads YSYEKL. This CDR3 contains 16 residues.

The table lists this clonotype with many counts. The chain links TRBV7-6 to TRBJ1-4; 7 positions match TRBD1. This CDR3 is 16 amino acids long. Germline assignment: CDR1 SGHVS and CDR2 FNYEAQ. J lost 0 bases, V lost 4 bases, and 5 bases had no gene match. The CDR3 region has the DNA TGTGCCAGCAGCTCCCGGCAGGGGGCAACTAATGAAAAACTGTTTTTT. Encoded protein: CASSSRQGATNEKLFF.

This clonotype has only a few counts. The chain carries TRBV10-3 and TRBJ2-1, with 12 bases aligning to TRBD2. Germline V gene sequence: CDR1 ENHRY, CDR2 SYGVKD. J was trimmed by 9 bases and V by 0 bases; bases with no gene match: 3. The CDR3 totals 15 residues. CDR3 in amino acids: CAISESGTSGSEQFF. The DNA for the CDR3 is TGTGCCATCAGTGAGTCCGGGACTAGCGGGTCTGAGCAGTTCTTC.